The 27 T cell receptor beta chains listed next were all sequenced from one sample in a study of human T cells and chemical hapten exposure. Time point: pre-sensitization, week 0. Treatment: therapeutic diphenylcyclopropenone sensitization with weekly scalp DPC. TCRdb analysed the RACE reads with MiXCR anew, one entry per CDR3 protein. The repertoire has approximately 370,000 distinct CDR3 sequences, around 5.5% of them found once; the top ten carry over 7%. The input for sequencing was whole blood, taken in connection with sensitization to the hapten diphenylcyclopropenone (DPC). These TCRs come from a woman between 18 and 29 years old with alopecia areata. Some clones in this sample may be carry-over from other donors' samples.

Only a few counts were recorded for this clonotype. The chain links TRBV5-6 to TRBJ1-5; D unclear. The germline V and J ends were trimmed by 5 bases and 3 bases, with 15 bases remaining between them. The CDR3 totals 15 residues. CDR1 SGHDT and CDR2 YYEEEE come from the germline V gene. The CDR3 region is CASSLTASPNQPQHF. In nucleotides, the CDR3 is TGTGCCAGCAGTTTAACAGCCTCTCCCAATCAGCCCCAGCATTTT.

This clonotype was recorded many times. The chain recombines TRBV7-2 with TRBJ1-6, with no clear D. Germline V gene lookup returns CDR1 SGHTA and CDR2 FQGNSA. This CDR3 is 15 amino acids long. Deletions cut 4 bases from V and 1 base from J, with 8 bases between. The CDR3 DNA follows: TGTGCCAGCAGCTCTTCGGGATCCTATAATTCACCCCTCCACTTT. Amino acid sequence: CASSSSGSYNSPLHF. Full variable domain (missing parts from reference TRBV7-2 and TRBJ1-6): GAGVSQSPSNKVTEKGKDVELRCDPISGHTALYWYRQSLGQGLEFLIYFQGNSAPDKSGLPSDRFSAERTGGSVSTLTIQRTQQEDSAVYLCASSSSGSYNSPLHFGNGTRLTVT.

The gene calls are TRBV6-1 and TRBJ1-1, with 8 bases matching TRBD1. The germline gives CDR1 MNHNS, CDR2 SASEGT. The CDR3 has 14 residues. Losses at the gene ends were 7 bases for V and 2 bases for J; bases not matched to a gene: 6. The CDR3 loop reads CASTRQGTNTEAFF. DNA for the CDR3: TGTGCCAGCACCAGACAGGGGACTAACACTGAAGCTTTCTTT.

This clonotype has just a few counts. The chain combines TRBV7-2 with TRBJ1-1; 9 nucleotides line up with TRBD1. The junction had 7 bases not matched to a gene; V was cut back by 6 bases and J by 5 bases. The CDR3 contains 14 residues. CDR1 and CDR2 from the germline V gene are SGHTA and FQGNSA. CDR3 amino acids: CASRFPGQGTEAFF. The CDR3 bases are TGTGCCAGCAGATTCCCGGGACAGGGAACTGAAGCTTTCTTT.

In this sample, this clonotype turned up a few times. The V gene is TRBV20-1, the J gene TRBJ2-3; D not certain. CDR3 length equals 13 residues. V was pared by 5 bases and J by 0 bases, with 9 bases between. The germline V gene encodes CDR1 DFQATT and CDR2 SNEGSKA (reference sequence). The CDR3 coding sequence is TGCAGTGCTCCCCGGACCAGCACAGATACGCAGTATTTT. This codes for CSAPRTSTDTQYF.

This clonotype was counted only a few times. The chain links TRBV6-5 to TRBJ1-6, with D maybe TRBD1 (6 bases). The CDR3 runs to 17 residues. Trimming pared 0 bases from V and 3 bases from J, leaving 12 bases between. Germline V gene sequence: CDR1 MNHEY, CDR2 SVGAGI. The CDR3 bases are TGTGCCAGCAGTTACTCGACATTGGGACACTATAATTCACCCCTCCACTTT. Amino acid sequence: CASSYSTLGHYNSPLHF.

This clonotype was detected ten times or more. The chain couples TRBV12-3 or TRBV12-4 to TRBJ2-3; tentative D call: TRBD2 (5 bases). The V gene lost 4 bases and the J gene lost 7 bases, with 21 bases spanning the gap. The CDR3 contains 16 residues. The CDR3 DNA reads TGTGCCAGCAGTTCCTCCGGGTCGGACTTAGGACATACGCAGTATTTT. This sequence encodes CASSSSGSDLGHTQYF.

The V and J genes are TRBV7-9 and TRBJ2-1; D is uncertain. The V end was cut by 2 bases, the J end by 4 bases, with 12 bases between. The CDR3 is 15 residues long. Germline CDR1 SEHNR, CDR2 FQNEAQ (reference sequence). CDR3 amino acids: CASSLNSASYNEQFF. The CDR3 region has the DNA TGTGCCAGCAGCTTAAATTCGGCCTCATACAATGAGCAGTTCTTC.

This clonotype was found a few times. This chain uses TRBV6-2 or TRBV6-3 with TRBJ1-5; possibly TRBD1 for D (6 bases). Between the trimmed V and J ends, which lost 6 bases and 8 bases, there was a span of 20 bases. CDR3 length: 15 residues. CDR1 is MNHEY and CDR2 is SVGEGT in the germline V gene. CDR3 region: CASRRQSRGVKPQHF. The CDR3 nucleotides read TGTGCCAGCAGACGCCAGTCCAGGGGAGTGAAGCCCCAGCATTTT.

The CDR3 DNA reads TGTGCCAGCAGTGGGGACTCACCCCTCCACTTT. Translation gives CASSGDSPLHF. The chain carries TRBV2 and TRBJ1-6; D is possibly TRBD1 (5 bases). Germline V gene sequence: CDR1 SNHLY, CDR2 FYNNEI. The length of the CDR3 is 11 residues. V was clipped by 4 bases and J by 10 bases, with 5 bases between them.

The rearrangement links TRBV5-1 to TRBJ2-1; D is undetermined. CDR3 size: 17 residues. CDR1 and CDR2 from the germline V gene are SGHRS and YFSETQ. V lost 0 bases and J lost 8, with 21 bases in between. CDR3 loop: CASSLALGRIFWDEQFF. CDR3 DNA sequence: TGCGCCAGCAGCTTGGCTCTCGGCAGGATCTTTTGGGATGAGCAGTTCTTC. Using reference TRBV5-1 and TRBJ2-1 for the parts outside the CDR3, the full variable domain is KAGVTQTPRYLIKTRGQQVTLSCSPISGHRSVSWYQQTPGQGLQFLFEYFSETQRNKGNFPGRFSGRQFSNSRSEMNVSTLELGDSALYLCASSLALGRIFWDEQFFGPGTRLTVL.

This chain connects TRBV2 to TRBJ1-4; D unclear. Germline V gene data show CDR1 as SNHLY and CDR2 as FYNNEI. V was cut by 0 bases and J by 8 bases, with 10 bases left in between. The CDR3 loop spans 14 amino acids. The CDR3 DNA follows: TGTGCCAGCAGTGAAGCCTCTCGTGGAGAAAAACTGTTTTTT. This sequence encodes CASSEASRGEKLFF. The full variable domain, in which reference TRBV2 and TRBJ1-4 provide the parts outside the CDR3, is EPEVTQTPSHQVTQMGQEVILRCVPISNHLYFYWYRQILGQKVEFLVSFYNNEISEKSEIFDDQFSVERPDGSNFTLKIRSTKLEDSAMYFCASSEASRGEKLFFGSGTQLSVL.

This clonotype was counted many times. The chain uses TRBV6-5 and TRBJ2-6; no clear D gene. The CDR3 has 15 amino acids. Per germline, CDR1 MNHEY and CDR2 SVGAGI. V lost 6 bases and J lost 4, with 13 bases in between. The CDR3 DNA is TGTGCCAGCAGCATTGGGGTTCCCGGGGCCAACGTCCTGACTTTC. This gives the protein CASSIGVPGANVLTF.

The chain links TRBV6-2 or TRBV6-3 to TRBJ1-4, with unresolved D. The ends were cut back, 6 bases at V and 8 bases at J, with 19 bases in the middle. From germline, CDR1 is MNHEY and CDR2 SVGEGT. This CDR3 comprises 15 residues. CDR3 nucleotides: TGTGCCAGCAGCCTTGGTCGTCCGATAGGCGAAAAACTGTTTTTT. As protein: CASSLGRPIGEKLFF.

The chain couples TRBV7-2 to TRBJ1-1; D is undetermined. V was pared by 0 bases and J by 5 bases, with 16 bases between. From germline, CDR1 is SGHTA and CDR2 FQGNSA. The CDR3 covers 16 residues. The chain's CDR3 is CASSLARGPKSTEAFF. CDR3 in DNA: TGTGCCAGCAGCTTAGCCCGCGGCCCCAAGTCAACTGAAGCTTTCTTT.

As concerns this clonotype: At one of its ends the junction is not consistent with the germline gene, which may arise from a read error. The CDR3 DNA reads as TGCAGAGCTATTCGACGGACTTCAAATCAGCCCCAGCATTTT. Translated, it gives CRAIRRTSNQPQHF. This rearrangement joins TRBV20-1 to TRBJ1-5; no clear D gene. This CDR3 comprises 14 residues. Germline assignment: CDR1 DFQATT and CDR2 SNEGSKA (reference sequence).

The rearrangement links TRBV4-1 to TRBJ2-3; the match to TRBD1 covers 10 bases. The junction had 7 bases not matched to a gene; V was cut back by 1 base and J by 6 bases. Germline CDR1 reads MGHRA; CDR2 reads YSYEKL. The CDR3 is 16 amino acids. CDR3 in DNA: TGCGCCAGCAGCCAAGGTAGACAGGGGGCGCGGGATACGCAGTATTTT. Its protein is CASSQGRQGARDTQYF.

This clonotype showed up just a few times. The chain carries TRBV3-1 and TRBJ2-2, with D perhaps TRBD2 (6 bases). Trimming cost V 0 bases and J 2 bases, with 13 bases left between them. Germline-derived CDR1 and CDR2 are LGHDT and YNNKEL (reference sequence). CDR3 length equals 17 residues. CDR3 DNA: TGTGCCAGCAGCCAAGATCCAGCGGGCCCCAACACCGGGGAGCTGTTTTTT. It specifies CASSQDPAGPNTGELFF.

This clonotype was counted many times. V and J are TRBV14 and TRBJ1-6, with 8 bases fitting TRBD1. The J segment lost 7 bases and the V segment lost 4 bases, leaving 3 bases of the junction unmatched. Germline V gene lookup returns CDR1 SGHDN and CDR2 FVKESK. The CDR3 is made up of 14 amino acids. The CDR3 DNA sequence: TGTGCCAGCAGCCGGACAGGGTCCAATTCACCCCTCCACTTT. As protein: CASSRTGSNSPLHF.

The J gene is TRBJ1-2, the V gene TRBV12-3 or TRBV12-4; perhaps TRBD1 as D (6 bases). This CDR3 is 14 amino acids long. V shed 1 base and J shed 4 bases, with 10 bases lying between them. CDR3 amino acids: CASSLDRVSYGYTF. The CDR3 DNA sequence: TGTGCCAGCAGTTTAGACAGGGTCTCCTATGGCTACACCTTC.

This clonotype was seen ten or more times. The V and J genes are TRBV19 and TRBJ1-5; D remains ambiguous. Trimming stripped 3 bases from V and 2 bases from J, with 14 bases between. The CDR3 has 16 amino acids. Germline-derived CDR1 and CDR2 are LNHDA and SQIVND (reference sequence). Written as DNA, the CDR3 is TGTGCCAGTAGTATTATGGTTACGAGGCGCAATCAGCCCCAGCATTTT. This encodes CASSIMVTRRNQPQHF.

Points on this clonotype: A read error is possible here, since a much larger clone lies one base away. This rearrangement joins TRBV5-1 to TRBJ2-7; D not resolved. Germline values: CDR1 SGHRS, CDR2 YFSETQ. This CDR3 contains 16 residues. V lost 2 bases and J lost 3, with 18 bases in between. The CDR3 protein is CASSLGRDKDIYEQYF. The CDR3, as DNA: TGCGCCAGCAGCTTAGGAAGGGATAAGGATATCTACGAGCAGTACTTC.

This clonotype has a handful of counts. CDR3 sequence reads: CATSRDLANLNEKLFF. The CDR3 DNA reads as TGTGCCACCAGCAGAGATTTAGCCAACTTAAATGAAAAACTGTTTTTT. V and J are TRBV15 and TRBJ1-4, with D unresolved. There are 16 residues in the CDR3. V was clipped by 0 bases and J by 5 bases, with 13 bases between them. CDR1 is LNHNV, CDR2 YYDKDF, per germline (reference sequence).

This clonotype was counted at least ten times. The genes are TRBV3-1 and TRBJ1-3; D call uncertain. Trimming pared 0 bases from V and 0 bases from J, leaving 3 bases between. Per the germline V gene, CDR1 is LGHDT and CDR2 is YNNKEL (reference sequence). This CDR3 contains 14 residues. The CDR3 protein is CASSQDASGNTIYF. As DNA, the CDR3 is TGTGCCAGCAGCCAAGATGCCTCTGGAAACACCATATATTTT.

In nucleotides, the CDR3 is TGCGCCAGCAGCCAAGGTAACGACAGGAGCGGAGCTTTCTTT. This sequence encodes CASSQGNDRSGAFF. V and J are TRBV4-3 and TRBJ1-1, with D tentatively TRBD1 (6 bases). Per germline, CDR1 LGHNA and CDR2 YSLEER. Between the trimmed V and J ends, which lost 1 base and 10 bases, there was a span of 16 bases. This CDR3 region has 14 residues.

Only a few counts were recorded for this clonotype. J is TRBJ2-3 and V is TRBV9, with D tentatively TRBD2 (5 bases). Germline CDR1 is SGDLS and CDR2 is YYNGEE. V shed 2 bases and J shed 3 bases, with 16 bases lying between them. The CDR3 runs to 16 residues. CDR3 region: CASSVLGGLQTDTQYF. The CDR3 bases are TGTGCCAGCAGCGTTCTTGGCGGGCTACAGACAGATACGCAGTATTTT.

This clonotype has at least ten counts. The chain uses TRBV12-3 or TRBV12-4 and TRBJ1-5; 7 nucleotides match TRBD1. The junction had 12 bases not matched to a gene; V was cut back by 1 base and J by 3 bases. The CDR3 runs to 18 residues. CDR3: CASSLDRGGGGINQPQHF. As DNA, the CDR3 is TGTGCCAGCAGTTTAGATCGGGGGGGAGGGGGCATCAATCAGCCCCAGCATTTT.